This T cell receptor (beta chain) derives from a study of vaccination effects on CD4 cells after COVID-19. Looking at the study overall: Two-dose BNT162b2 or mRNA-1273 vaccination was given to participants. For each well, two million PBMC were cultured with about 10 IU/ml IL-2 and 9 to 10 ug/ml peptides.

The CDR3 is 13 residues long. The V gene end was trimmed by 4 bases and the J gene end by 5 bases; junction bases not matched to a gene: 6. Looked up from germline, CDR1 is SGHKS and CDR2 is YYEKEE (reference sequence). When nine to ten days of culture had elapsed, CD4+ T cells were isolated. Using immunoSEQ multiplex PCR, the repertoire was profiled, and TCRdb retains in-frame clones only, with some absent. The profile covers about 72,000 clones, with over 60% appearing a single time and approximately 2% taken by the ten largest. This clone was seen a few times. What it binds is unknown. This sequence joins TRBV5-5 and TRBJ2-7; 7 nucleotides align to TRBD1. The sequenced sample was CD4+ T cells from PBMCs cultured without peptide, obtained before COVID-19 vaccination. This clonotype was obtained from a human donor who received a COVID-19 vaccine. CDR3 region: CASSRTGAHEQYV. The CDR3 nucleotides are TGTGCCAGCAGCAGAACAGGGGCCCACGAGCAGTACGTC.